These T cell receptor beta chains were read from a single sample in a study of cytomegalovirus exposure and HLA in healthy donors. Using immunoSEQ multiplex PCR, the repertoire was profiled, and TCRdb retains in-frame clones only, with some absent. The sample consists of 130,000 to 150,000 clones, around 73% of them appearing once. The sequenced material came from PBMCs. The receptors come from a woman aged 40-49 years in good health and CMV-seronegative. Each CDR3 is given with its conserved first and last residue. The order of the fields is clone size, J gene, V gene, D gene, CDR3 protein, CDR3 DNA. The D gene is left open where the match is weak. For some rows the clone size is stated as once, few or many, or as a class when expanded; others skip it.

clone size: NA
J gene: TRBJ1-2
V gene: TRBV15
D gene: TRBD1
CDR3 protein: CATSPGGIGTEGTQYYGYTF
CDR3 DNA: TGTGCCACCAGCCCAGGGGGTATCGGAACCGAAGGGACCCAATACTATGGCTACACCTTC

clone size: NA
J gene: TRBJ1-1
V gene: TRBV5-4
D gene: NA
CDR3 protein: CASSLGGGRNTEAFF
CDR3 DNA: TGTGCCAGCAGTCTTGGCGGGGGCCGTAACACTGAAGCTTTCTTT

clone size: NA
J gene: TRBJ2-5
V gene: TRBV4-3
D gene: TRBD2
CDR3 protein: CASSRGMRTSGGDGVKTQYF
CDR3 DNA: TGCGCCAGCAGCCGTGGAATGAGGACTAGCGGGGGGGATGGGGTGAAGACCCAGTACTTC

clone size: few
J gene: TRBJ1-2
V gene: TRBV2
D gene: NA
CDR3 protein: CASTAQGVYGYTF
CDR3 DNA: TGTGCCAGCACTGCACAGGGAGTCTATGGCTACACCTTC

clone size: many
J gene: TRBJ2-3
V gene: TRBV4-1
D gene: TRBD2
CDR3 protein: CASSLLAGGRNTQYF
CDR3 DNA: TGCGCCAGCAGCCTACTAGCGGGGGGGCGCAATACGCAGTATTTT

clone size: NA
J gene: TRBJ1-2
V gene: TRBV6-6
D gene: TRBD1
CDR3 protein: CASSYSDRLDGYTF
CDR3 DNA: TGTGCCAGCAGTTACTCGGACAGGCTGGATGGCTACACCTTC

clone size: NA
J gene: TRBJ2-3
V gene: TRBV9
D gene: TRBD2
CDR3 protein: CASSVGSRAGGDTQYF
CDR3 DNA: TGTGCCAGCAGCGTAGGATCCCGAGCGGGGGGGGATACGCAGTATTTT

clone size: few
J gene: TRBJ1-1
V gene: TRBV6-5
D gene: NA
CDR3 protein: CASSPQDLNTEAFF
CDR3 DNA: TGTGCCAGCAGTCCACAGGACCTAAACACTGAAGCTTTCTTT

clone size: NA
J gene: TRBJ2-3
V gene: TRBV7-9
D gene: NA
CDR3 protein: CSSTRQTDTQYF
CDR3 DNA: TGTTCCAGCACGCGACAGACAGATACGCAGTATTTT

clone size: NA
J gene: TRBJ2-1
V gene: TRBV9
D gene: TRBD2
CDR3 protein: CASSAGTSGIGEQFF
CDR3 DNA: TGTGCCAGCAGCGCGGGGACTAGCGGGATTGGTGAGCAGTTCTTC

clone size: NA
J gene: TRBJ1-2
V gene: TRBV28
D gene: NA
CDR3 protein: CASSLDRGGYTF
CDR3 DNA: TGTGCCAGCAGTTTGGATCGGGGGGGCTACACCTTC

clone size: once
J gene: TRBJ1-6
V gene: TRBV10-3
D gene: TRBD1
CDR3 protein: CAAGQGNSPLHF
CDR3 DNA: TGTGCCGCGGGACAGGGTAATTCACCCCTCCACTTT

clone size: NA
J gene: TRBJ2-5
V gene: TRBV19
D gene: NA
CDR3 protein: CASSSLAEYGTQYF
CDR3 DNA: TGTGCCAGTAGTAGTCTGGCGGAGTATGGGACCCAGTACTTC

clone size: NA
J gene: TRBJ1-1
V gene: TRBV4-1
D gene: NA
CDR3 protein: CASSQVSGDTEAFF
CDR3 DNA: TGCGCCAGCAGCCAAGTTTCGGGGGACACTGAAGCTTTCTTT

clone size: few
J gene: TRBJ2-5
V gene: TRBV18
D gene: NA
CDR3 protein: CASSPLRTAQETQYF
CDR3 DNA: TGTGCCAGCTCACCCCTACGGACAGCACAAGAGACCCAGTACTTC

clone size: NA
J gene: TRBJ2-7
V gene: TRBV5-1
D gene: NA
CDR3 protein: CASSLDRVAPYEQYF
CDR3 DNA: TGCGCCAGCAGCTTAGATCGGGTTGCACCCTACGAGCAGTACTTC

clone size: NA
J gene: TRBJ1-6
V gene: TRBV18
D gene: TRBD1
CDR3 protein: CASSPRTGIAPLHF
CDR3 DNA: TGTGCCAGCTCACCACGGACAGGGATCGCACCCCTCCACTTT

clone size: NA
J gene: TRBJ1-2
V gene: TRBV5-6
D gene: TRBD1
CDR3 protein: CASSSTQQGRGPYGYTF
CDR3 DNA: TGTGCCAGCAGCTCTACGCAACAGGGAAGGGGGCCCTATGGCTACACCTTC

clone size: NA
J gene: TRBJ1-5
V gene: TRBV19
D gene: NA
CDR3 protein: CASSIGGSGQPQHF
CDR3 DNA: TGTGCCAGTAGTATAGGCGGCAGCGGGCAGCCCCAGCATTTT

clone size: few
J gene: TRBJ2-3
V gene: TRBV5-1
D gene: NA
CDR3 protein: CASSRERDTQYF
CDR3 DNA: TGCGCCAGCAGCCGCGAGAGGGATACGCAGTATTTT

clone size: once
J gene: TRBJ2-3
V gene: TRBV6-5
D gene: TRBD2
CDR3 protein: CASSYGGGGATDTQYF
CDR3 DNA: TGTGCCAGCAGTTACGGTGGCGGGGGGGCTACAGATACGCAGTATTTT

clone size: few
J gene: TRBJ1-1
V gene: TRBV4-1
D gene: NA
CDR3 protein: CASSHGGLGFF
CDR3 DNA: TGCGCCAGCAGCCACGGCGGGCTAGGATTCTTT

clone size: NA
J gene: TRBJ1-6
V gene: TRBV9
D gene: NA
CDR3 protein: CASSVDRYNSPLHF
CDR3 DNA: TGTGCCAGCAGCGTTGACAGGTATAATTCACCCCTCCACTTT

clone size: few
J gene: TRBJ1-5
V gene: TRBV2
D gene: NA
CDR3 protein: CASSEGQGEQPQHF
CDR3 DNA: TGTGCCAGCAGTGAGGGGCAGGGCGAGCAGCCCCAGCATTTT

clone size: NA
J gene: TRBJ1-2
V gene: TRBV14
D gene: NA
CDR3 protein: CASSQETGEGSGYTF
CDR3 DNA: TGTGCCAGCAGCCAAGAAACAGGAGAAGGTAGTGGCTACACCTTC

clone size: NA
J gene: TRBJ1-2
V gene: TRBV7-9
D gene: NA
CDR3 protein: CASGAAVNYGYTF
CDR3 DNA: TGTGCCAGCGGGGCAGCAGTTAACTATGGCTACACCTTC

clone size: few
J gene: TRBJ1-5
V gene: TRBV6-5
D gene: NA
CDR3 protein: CASSPTGRSNQPQHF
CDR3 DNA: TGTGCCAGCAGTCCAACAGGGAGAAGCAATCAGCCCCAGCATTTT

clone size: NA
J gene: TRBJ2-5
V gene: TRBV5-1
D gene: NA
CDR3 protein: CASIPDSHQETQYF
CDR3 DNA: TGCGCCAGCATCCCGGACAGCCATCAAGAGACCCAGTACTTC

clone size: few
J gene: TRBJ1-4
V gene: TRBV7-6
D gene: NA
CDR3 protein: CASSLGTATNEKLFF
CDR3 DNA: TGTGCCAGCAGCTTAGGGACAGCCACTAATGAAAAACTGTTTTTT

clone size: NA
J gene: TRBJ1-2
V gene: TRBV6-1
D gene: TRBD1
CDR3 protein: CASRRDRPNYGYTF
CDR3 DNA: TGTGCCAGCAGAAGGGACAGACCTAACTATGGCTACACCTTC

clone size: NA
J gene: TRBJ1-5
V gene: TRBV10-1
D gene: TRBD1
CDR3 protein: CASSEGTGYSNQPQHF
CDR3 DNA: TGCGCCAGCAGTGAAGGGACAGGGTATAGCAATCAGCCCCAGCATTTT

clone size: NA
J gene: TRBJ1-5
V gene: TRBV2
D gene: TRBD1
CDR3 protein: CASSEDRGNQPQHF
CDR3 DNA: TGTGCCAGCAGTGAGGACAGGGGCAATCAGCCCCAGCATTTT

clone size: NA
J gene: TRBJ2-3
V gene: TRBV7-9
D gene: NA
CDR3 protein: CASSATTGSRVPDTQYF
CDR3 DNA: TGTGCCAGCAGCGCCACTACCGGGAGCAGGGTACCAGATACGCAGTATTTT

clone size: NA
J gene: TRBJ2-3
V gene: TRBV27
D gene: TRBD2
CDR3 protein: CASSLSTSGGTDTQYF
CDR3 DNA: TGTGCCAGCAGTTTATCGACTAGCGGGGGCACAGATACGCAGTATTTT

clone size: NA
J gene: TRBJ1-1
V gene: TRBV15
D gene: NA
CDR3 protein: CATSPGGGTGAEAFF
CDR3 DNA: TGTGCCACCAGCCCTGGTGGAGGGACGGGAGCTGAAGCTTTCTTT

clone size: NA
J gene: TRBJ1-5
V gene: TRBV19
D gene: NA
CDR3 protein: CASNPQVRGNQPQHF
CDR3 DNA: TGTGCCAGTAACCCACAGGTTAGGGGCAATCAGCCCCAGCATTTT

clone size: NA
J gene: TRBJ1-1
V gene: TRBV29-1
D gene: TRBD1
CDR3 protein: CSGQQGGTEAFF
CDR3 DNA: TGCAGCGGTCAACAGGGGGGCACTGAAGCTTTCTTT

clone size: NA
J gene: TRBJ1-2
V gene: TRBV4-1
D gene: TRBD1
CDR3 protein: CASSQEDLGGAGGYTF
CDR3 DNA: TGCGCCAGCAGCCAAGAAGACTTAGGGGGCGCCGGTGGCTACACCTTC

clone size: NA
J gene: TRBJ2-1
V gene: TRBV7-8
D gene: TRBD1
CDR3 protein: CASSSRGSGEQFF
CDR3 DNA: TGTGCCAGCAGCTCCAGGGGGTCAGGGGAGCAGTTCTTC

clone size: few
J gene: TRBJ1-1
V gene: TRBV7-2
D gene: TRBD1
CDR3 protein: CASPLDGTVNTEAFF
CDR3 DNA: TGTGCCAGCCCCCTTGACGGGACAGTGAACACTGAAGCTTTCTTT

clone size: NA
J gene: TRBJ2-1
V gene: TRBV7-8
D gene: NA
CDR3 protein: CASSLDLGDEQFF
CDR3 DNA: TGTGCCAGCAGCTTAGACTTGGGAGATGAGCAGTTCTTC